This T cell receptor beta chain is drawn from a study of CD8+CD57+ T cells in acquired aplastic anemia. Overall study: Healthy donor CD4+ samples were sequenced to a depth that averaged around 9.8 million reads. Findings and limits, study-wide: Controls and patients did not differ significantly in CD8+ Simpson's diversity. Comparison of patients with controls identified approximately 28 shared CD8+ CDR3 sequences.

This clonotype has more than one count but fewer than ten. The antigen remains undetermined. Genomic DNA, the template, was used for profiling of the TCR beta VDJ and CDR3. MiXCR, applied by TCRdb to the reads, yields one record per CDR3 protein. The data hold some 140,000 distinct CDR3 sequences, with 41% observed a single time. Germline V CDR1 and CDR2: LNHDA, SQIVND (reference sequence). V dropped 5 bases and J dropped 4; count of bases not matched to a gene: 8. This CDR3 is built from 15 residues. The V gene is TRBV19, the J gene TRBJ1-2; 9 positions agree with TRBD1. This receptor was obtained from a human donor in good health, serving as a control. Sequencing was performed on sorted CD4+, CD8+, or CD8+CD57+ T cells (not recorded which) from PBMCs. The DNA of the CDR3 is TGTGCCAGTAGTCCTCGGGACAGGGAGGTCTATGGCTACACCTTC. It yields the protein CASSPRDREVYGYTF.